The rows below give T cell receptor beta chains drawn from one sample of a study of T cell responses to AZD1222 COVID-19 vaccine. Repertoires were generated with immunoSEQ multiplex PCR, while TCRdb's copy carries only in-frame clones and drops some. This table holds 130,000 to 150,000 clones, roughly 91% found once. The sequencing used peripheral blood, collected 28 days after the second AZD1222 dose. The receptors originated from an adult who received the AZD1222 COVID-19 vaccine. Each CDR3 is given with its conserved first and last residue. Fields, in order: J gene, D gene, clone size, V gene, CDR3 protein, CDR3 DNA. D genes are given only for firm matches. Size is stated for part of the rows, as once, few or many counts, or as a class when the clone is expanded.

j_call: TRBJ2-7
d_call: NA
clone_size: NA
v_call: TRBV19
cdr3_aa: CASRLKGQASYEQYF
cdr3_nt: TGTGCCAGTAGGCTTAAGGGGCAGGCGTCCTACGAGCAGTACTTC

j_call: TRBJ2-5
d_call: NA
clone_size: NA
v_call: TRBV7-3
cdr3_aa: CASSRTGTETQYF
cdr3_nt: TGTGCCAGCAGCCGTACAGGGACGGAGACCCAGTACTTC

j_call: TRBJ1-3
d_call: NA
clone_size: NA
v_call: TRBV6-5
cdr3_aa: CASSFDNSGNTIYF
cdr3_nt: TGTGCCAGCAGTTTCGACAACTCTGGAAACACCATATATTTT

j_call: TRBJ1-2
d_call: NA
clone_size: NA
v_call: TRBV15
cdr3_aa: CATSRDYAPGYTF
cdr3_nt: TGTGCCACCAGCAGAGATTATGCCCCGGGCTACACCTTC

j_call: TRBJ1-3
d_call: NA
clone_size: NA
v_call: TRBV18
cdr3_aa: CASSPQQGGSGNTIYF
cdr3_nt: TGTGCCAGCTCACCGCAACAGGGAGGGTCTGGAAACACCATATATTTT

j_call: TRBJ2-7
d_call: NA
clone_size: NA
v_call: TRBV1
cdr3_aa: CTSSQKRGLAPEFYEQYF
cdr3_nt: TGCACCAGCAGCCAAAAAAGGGGACTAGCACCTGAATTCTACGAGCAGTACTTC

j_call: TRBJ1-5
d_call: TRBD1
clone_size: once
v_call: TRBV6-1
cdr3_aa: CASSEWGQGLSNQPQHF
cdr3_nt: TGTGCCAGCAGTGAATGGGGACAGGGGCTCAGCAATCAGCCCCAGCATTTT

j_call: TRBJ2-3
d_call: NA
clone_size: NA
v_call: TRBV2
cdr3_aa: CASSGGSTDTQYF
cdr3_nt: TGTGCCAGCTCGGGCGGTTCCACAGATACGCAGTATTTT

j_call: TRBJ2-3
d_call: TRBD2
clone_size: NA
v_call: TRBV18
cdr3_aa: CASSPRPSGHTDTQYF
cdr3_nt: TGTGCCAGCTCGCCAAGGCCTAGCGGCCACACAGATACGCAGTATTTT

j_call: TRBJ2-1
d_call: NA
clone_size: NA
v_call: TRBV9
cdr3_aa: CASSPGGTVNNEQFF
cdr3_nt: TGTGCCAGCAGCCCAGGGGGGACAGTAAACAATGAGCAGTTCTTC

j_call: TRBJ1-2
d_call: TRBD1
clone_size: NA
v_call: TRBV20-1
cdr3_aa: CSADRGYTF
cdr3_nt: TGCAGTGCGGACAGGGGCTACACCTTC

j_call: TRBJ2-7
d_call: NA
clone_size: few
v_call: TRBV5-5
cdr3_aa: CASSLDYVYEQYF
cdr3_nt: TGTGCCAGCAGCTTAGATTATGTCTACGAGCAGTACTTC

j_call: TRBJ2-5
d_call: NA
clone_size: once
v_call: TRBV3-1/TRBV3-2
cdr3_aa: CASSQDGNRETQYF
cdr3_nt: TGTGCCAGCAGCCAGGACGGGAATCGAGAGACCCAGTACTTC

j_call: TRBJ2-5
d_call: NA
clone_size: NA
v_call: TRBV9
cdr3_aa: CASTPSGGVQETQYF
cdr3_nt: TGTGCCAGCACGCCCTCAGGGGGGGTCCAAGAGACCCAGTACTTC

j_call: TRBJ1-2
d_call: NA
clone_size: NA
v_call: TRBV9
cdr3_aa: CASTARDASNYGYTF
cdr3_nt: TGTGCCAGCACGGCCCGGGACGCCTCAAACTATGGCTACACCTTC

j_call: TRBJ2-1
d_call: NA
clone_size: NA
v_call: TRBV7-2
cdr3_aa: CASSLSRASSYNEQFF
cdr3_nt: TGTGCCAGCAGCTTATCGAGGGCTTCCTCGTACAATGAGCAGTTCTTC

j_call: TRBJ1-6
d_call: NA
clone_size: NA
v_call: TRBV27
cdr3_aa: CASTETNYNSPLHF
cdr3_nt: TGTGCCAGCACCGAGACAAACTATAATTCACCCCTCCACTTT

j_call: TRBJ1-5
d_call: TRBD1
clone_size: NA
v_call: TRBV9
cdr3_aa: CASSPGQELNQPQHF
cdr3_nt: TGTGCCAGCAGCCCGGGACAGGAGCTTAATCAGCCCCAGCATTTT

j_call: TRBJ1-2
d_call: NA
clone_size: NA
v_call: TRBV5-1
cdr3_aa: CASSFSGTHNYGYTF
cdr3_nt: TGCGCCAGCAGCTTCTCCGGGACACACAACTATGGCTACACCTTC

j_call: TRBJ1-2
d_call: NA
clone_size: NA
v_call: TRBV2
cdr3_aa: CASSVQSPNYGYTF
cdr3_nt: TGTGCCAGCAGTGTCCAGAGTCCTAACTATGGCTACACCTTC

j_call: TRBJ2-2
d_call: TRBD2
clone_size: NA
v_call: TRBV5-4
cdr3_aa: CASSASGRLSGELFF
cdr3_nt: TGTGCCAGCAGCGCCAGCGGGAGGCTGTCCGGGGAGCTGTTTTTT

j_call: TRBJ2-2
d_call: NA
clone_size: NA
v_call: TRBV2
cdr3_aa: CARRRENTGELFF
cdr3_nt: TGTGCCCGGAGGCGGGAGAACACCGGGGAGCTGTTTTTT

j_call: TRBJ2-2
d_call: NA
clone_size: NA
v_call: TRBV5-6
cdr3_aa: CASSTGDSGELFF
cdr3_nt: TGTGCCAGCAGCACCGGGGACTCCGGGGAGCTGTTTTTT

j_call: TRBJ2-7
d_call: NA
clone_size: NA
v_call: TRBV6-4
cdr3_aa: CASSGRDPYEQYF
cdr3_nt: TGTGCCAGCAGTGGCCGGGACCCCTACGAGCAGTACTTC

j_call: TRBJ1-6
d_call: NA
clone_size: NA
v_call: TRBV2
cdr3_aa: CASSTGAYNSPLHF
cdr3_nt: TGTGCCAGCAGCACAGGAGCCTATAATTCACCCCTCCACTTT

j_call: TRBJ2-5
d_call: TRBD2
clone_size: NA
v_call: TRBV30
cdr3_aa: CAWSAGLAGQETQYF
cdr3_nt: TGTGCCTGGAGTGCGGGACTAGCGGGACAAGAGACCCAGTACTTC

j_call: TRBJ2-1
d_call: TRBD2
clone_size: NA
v_call: TRBV10-3
cdr3_aa: CAISESAGGNNEQFF
cdr3_nt: TGTGCCATCAGTGAGTCCGCGGGAGGGAACAATGAGCAGTTCTTC

j_call: TRBJ2-7
d_call: TRBD2
clone_size: NA
v_call: TRBV7-8
cdr3_aa: CASSFAQIAGVSDEQYF
cdr3_nt: TGTGCCAGCAGCTTTGCACAAATAGCGGGAGTTAGCGACGAGCAGTACTTC